The 23 T cell receptor beta chains below were found in one sample sequenced in a study of graft-versus-host responses after intestinal transplantation. The protocol was immunoSEQ multiplex PCR, while the TCRdb copy is restricted to in-frame clones and leaves out a portion. Of 13,000 or so clones listed, around 38% are singletons. The starting material was alloreactive CD4+ T cells from a mixed lymphocyte reaction culture, obtained before intestinal transplant. Subset in this sample: CFSE-low proliferating T cells sorted from roughly six-day pre-transplant mixed lymphocyte reaction (GvH or HvG direction). The receptors shown here come from a human patient who received an intestinal transplant.

The rearrangement joins TRBV6-1 to TRBJ1-2; D call uncertain. Germline V CDR1 and CDR2: MNHNS, SASEGT. Trimming stripped 6 bases from V and 8 bases from J, with 10 bases between. CDR3 size: 11 residues. CDR3 residues: CASRTGVGYTF. DNA for the CDR3: TGTGCCAGCAGAACGGGAGTAGGCTACACCTTC.

This clone was observed a few times. The chain couples TRBV7-9 to TRBJ2-3; tentative D call: TRBD1 (6 bases). The CDR3 has 15 residues. CDR1 is SEHNR and CDR2 is FQNEAQ in the germline V gene (reference sequence). The V gene lost 3 bases and the J gene lost 4 bases, with 14 bases spanning the gap. DNA for the CDR3: TGTGCCAGCAGCTTGAGGGGGATAAGGGCAGATACGCAGTATTTT. Residues: CASSLRGIRADTQYF.

V usage is TRBV6-4 and J usage is TRBJ1-2, with 7 nucleotides matching TRBD1. CDR1 and CDR2 from the germline V gene are MRHNA and SNTAGT. The CDR3 has 13 residues. V lost 2 bases to trimming and J lost 6 bases; unmatched junction nucleotides: 3. The CDR3 coding sequence is TGTGCCAGCAGTGACCGACAGGGTGATGGCTACACCTTC. This gives the protein CASSDRQGDGYTF.

The chain links TRBV6-5 to TRBJ1-2, with 8 bases lining up with TRBD1. The germline V gene has CDR1 MNHEY and CDR2 SVGAGI. V shed 5 bases and J 4 bases; nucleotides not matched to a gene: 3. The CDR3 has 13 amino acids. CDR3 DNA: TGTGCCAGCAGTGAACAGGGGGGCTATGGCTACACCTTC. As protein: CASSEQGGYGYTF.

Comment on this clone: An end of the junction differs from the germline gene, which may be a read error. The chain links TRBV19 to TRBJ2-7, with D possibly matching TRBD2 (6 bases). The germline V gene has CDR1 LNHDA and CDR2 SQIVND (reference sequence). This CDR3 region has 16 residues. The CDR3 sequence is CASSTPGLTPSSEQYF. CDR3 in DNA: TGTGCCAGTAGCACACCGGGACTCACCCCCTCCTCCGAGCAGTACTTC.

This chain uses TRBV10-3 with TRBJ2-1; 8 bases are shared with TRBD1. V shed 2 bases and J 2 bases; nucleotides not matched to a gene: 5. From germline, CDR1 is ENHRY and CDR2 SYGVKD. This CDR3 is built from 16 residues. The chain's CDR3 is CAISETGGSTYNEQFF. CDR3 in DNA: TGTGCCATCAGTGAGACAGGGGGTTCAACCTACAATGAGCAGTTCTTC.

The J gene is TRBJ1-1, the V gene TRBV5-1; 9 bases align to TRBD1. After removal of 4 bases from V and 5 bases from J, the junction contained 9 bases not matched to a gene. This CDR3 is built from 15 residues. The germline CDR1 and CDR2 sequences are SGHRS and YFSETQ. The CDR3, as DNA: TGCGCCAGCAGCAGGGGGGACAGGGATGTGACTGAAGCTTTCTTT. Encoded protein: CASSRGDRDVTEAFF.

The gene calls are TRBV19 and TRBJ1-1; no reliable D call. The length of the CDR3 is 14 residues. V was pared by 3 bases and J by 2 bases, with 10 bases between. CDR1 and CDR2 (germline): LNHDA, SQIVND (reference sequence). CDR3 residues: CASSMGRPNTEAFF. CDR3 sequence (DNA): TGTGCCAGTAGTATGGGCAGGCCAAACACTGAAGCTTTCTTT.

The J gene is TRBJ1-4, the V gene TRBV9; D possibly corresponds to TRBD1 (6 bases). V lost 3 bases, J lost 0 bases, and 6 bases lay in between. CDR1 SGDLS and CDR2 YYNGEE come from the germline V gene. The CDR3 sequence is 14 residues long. The CDR3 spells CASSGTATNEKLFF. The DNA for the CDR3 is TGTGCCAGCAGCGGGACAGCAACTAATGAAAAACTGTTTTTT.

This clone appeared a single time. V and J are TRBV6-6 and TRBJ2-1; 9 positions match TRBD2. The germline V gene has CDR1 MNHNY and CDR2 SVGAGI (reference sequence). This CDR3 is built from 15 residues. J lost 2 bases, V lost 4 bases, and 3 bases had no gene match. CDR3 bases: TGTGCCAGCAGTTTAGCGGGGGCGACCTACAATGAGCAGTTCTTC. Protein sequence: CASSLAGATYNEQFF.

This clone was observed a few times. This chain joins TRBV18 and TRBJ2-5; no definite D call. Germline-derived CDR1 and CDR2 are KGHSH and LQKENI. V lost 4 bases, J lost 2 bases, and 8 bases lay in between. The CDR3 consists of 13 residues. The CDR3 spells CASSRAVQETQYF. The CDR3 nucleotides read TGTGCCAGCTCACGGGCCGTTCAAGAGACCCAGTACTTC.

This clone was recorded a few times. V and J are TRBV19 and TRBJ1-1; TRBD1 matches 9 bases. J lost 7 bases, V lost 4 bases, and 4 bases had no gene match. The germline V gene encodes CDR1 LNHDA and CDR2 SQIVND (reference sequence). The CDR3 spans 13 residues. The CDR3 is CASSNRGLSEAFF. Written as DNA, the CDR3 is TGTGCCAGTAGTAACAGGGGGCTTAGTGAAGCTTTCTTT.

Only a few counts were recorded for this clone. This chain links TRBV18 with TRBJ2-2; 7 bases agree with TRBD1. The germline gives CDR1 KGHSH, CDR2 LQKENI. V lost 4 bases to trimming and J lost 5 bases; unmatched junction nucleotides: 4. The CDR3 runs 14 residues. The CDR3 DNA is TGTGCCAGCTCACTTTACAGGGGAACCGGGGAGCTGTTTTTT. Amino acid sequence: CASSLYRGTGELFF.

This clone is deemed medium-sized. This chain joins TRBV6-1 and TRBJ1-5; 8 nucleotides line up with TRBD1. The CDR3 length is 13 residues. Germline CDR1 is MNHNS and CDR2 is SASEGT. The ends lost 3 bases at V and 7 bases at J; junction bases unmatched: 2. The CDR3 DNA sequence: TGTGCCAGCAGTGAGGGGACAGGCCAGCCCCAGCATTTT. Translating gives CASSEGTGQPQHF.

The chain recombines TRBV4-2 with TRBJ1-6; TRBD1 matches at 7 bases. Germline V lookup: CDR1 LGHNA, CDR2 YNFKEQ. The length of the CDR3 is 21 residues. V was clipped by 0 bases and J by 3 bases; unmatched bases: 17. CDR3: CASSQDLEPIRGSHYNSPLHF. CDR3 DNA sequence: TGTGCCAGCAGCCAAGATTTGGAGCCAATCAGGGGGAGCCACTATAATTCACCCCTCCACTTT.

This chain joins TRBV2 and TRBJ1-2; 7 bases line up with TRBD1. This CDR3 contains 13 residues. Looked up from germline, CDR1 is SNHLY and CDR2 is FYNNEI. The V gene end was trimmed by 5 bases and the J gene end by 5 bases; junction bases not matched to a gene: 5. CDR3 nucleotides: TGTGCCAGCAGTCGACAGGGACGGTATGGCTACACCTTC. Its protein is CASSRQGRYGYTF.

This clone came up a few times. The chain carries TRBV6-1 and TRBJ1-2; D is unresolved. Trimming stripped 8 bases from V and 3 bases from J, with 7 bases between. CDR1 and CDR2 (germline): MNHNS, SASEGT. CDR3 length: 11 residues. The CDR3, as DNA: TGTGCCAGCGGCTGGTACTATGGCTACACCTTC. This translates into CASGWYYGYTF.

The chain recombines TRBV7-8 with TRBJ1-4; 7 nucleotides match TRBD1. The CDR3 covers 17 residues. Trimming removed 3 bases from V and 3 bases from J; junction bases left unmatched: 10. Germline CDR1 reads SGHVS; CDR2 reads FQNEAQ. The CDR3 DNA sequence: TGTGCCAGCAGCTTGGGACGCTATCAGGGGGCTAATGAAAAACTGTTTTTT. Amino acids: CASSLGRYQGANEKLFF.

CDR3 sequence (DNA): TGTGCCAGCAGTCCAGCGGGGACGATCAATGAGCAGTTCTTC. Amino acids: CASSPAGTINEQFF. The chain has TRBV13 and TRBJ2-1; 7 nucleotides agree with TRBD2. Germline CDR1 reads PRHDT; CDR2 reads FYEKMQ (reference sequence). V lost 6 bases, J lost 6 bases, and 8 bases stayed unmatched. The CDR3 extends over 14 amino acids. The variable domain in full, with the rest retrieved from reference TRBV13 and TRBJ2-1, is AAGVIQSPRHLIKEKRETATLKCYPIPRHDTVYWYQQGPGQDPQFLISFYEKMQSDKGSIPDRFSAQQFSDYHSELNMSSLELGDSALYFCASSPAGTINEQFFGPGTRLTVL.

This clone has only a few counts. The chain uses TRBV19 and TRBJ1-2; maybe TRBD1 (5 bases). Trimming pared 7 bases from V and 0 bases from J, leaving 15 bases between. This CDR3 spans 15 amino acids. In germline, CDR1 is LNHDA, CDR2 SQIVND (reference sequence). The CDR3 loop reads CASTPQTATNYGYTF. The CDR3, as DNA: TGTGCCAGTACCCCCCAGACAGCCACTAACTATGGCTACACCTTC.

The V gene is TRBV7-8, the J gene TRBJ2-5; D might be TRBD1 (5 bases). The tail of the sequence fits TRBJ2-7 better, so the J call may be wrong. This CDR3 comprises 15 residues. Germline V CDR1 and CDR2: SGHVS, FQNEAQ. In DNA, the CDR3 is TGTGCCAGCAGCTTAGTAGTGGTGGGGCTCTACGAGCAGTACTTC. This translates into CASSLVVVGLYEQYF.

In its sample, this clone was seen a few times. V gene TRBV10-3 combines with J gene TRBJ2-7; D gene unclear. Germline V gives CDR1 ENHRY, CDR2 SYGVKD. Trimming left V 6 bases short and J 2 bases short, with 14 bases between. There are 14 residues in the CDR3. CDR3 residues: CAIRRDTPTYEQYF. CDR3 in DNA: TGTGCCATCAGGAGAGACACCCCCACCTACGAGCAGTACTTC.

In this sample, this clone turned up a few times. The chain combines TRBV10-3 with TRBJ1-3; TRBD1 matches 7 bases. This CDR3 is 15 amino acids long. CDR1 and CDR2 (germline): ENHRY, SYGVKD. Losses at the gene ends were 2 bases for V and 2 bases for J; bases not matched to a gene: 3. CDR3 in amino acids: CAISERQGAGNTIYF. CDR3 coding DNA: TGTGCCATCAGTGAGCGGCAGGGGGCTGGAAACACCATATATTTT.